These T cell receptor beta chains were read from a single sample in a study of blood T cell repertoires in COVID-19. Measured with immunoSEQ multiplex PCR; TCRdb has only the in-frame clones, and not every one. The profile shows a few hundred thousand clones, 65% to 85% of them singletons. Sequencing was performed on PBMCs or T cells enriched from blood (not recorded which). Every receptor here comes from a man in his fifties or sixties who had recovered from COVID-19. Both conserved end residues are part of each CDR3. A D gene is named only where the DNA matches it firmly. Rows give clone size only sometimes, using once, few, many, or a class for an expanded clone.

>TRBJ1-3|13|TRBV18|.|.
CASSPGQGNTIYF
TGTGCCAGCTCACCAGGGCAGGGAAACACCATATATTTT
>TRBJ2-3|13|TRBV2|.|.
CASSDRGEGTQYF
TGTGCCAGCAGTGACAGGGGTGAGGGTACGCAGTATTTT
>TRBJ2-2|15|TRBV4-3|.|TRBD1
CASSHHGDSTGELFF
TGCGCCAGCAGCCATCACGGGGACAGCACCGGGGAGCTGTTTTTT
>TRBJ2-3|15|TRBV25-1|.|.
CASSDPRRGTDTQYF
TGTGCCAGCAGTGATCCCAGGAGGGGCACAGATACGCAGTATTTT
>TRBJ1-2|17|TRBV3-1/TRBV3-2|.|.
CASSQRGRVIGARGYTF
TGTGCCAGCAGCCAAAGGGGGAGGGTAATCGGGGCGCGAGGCTACACCTTC
>TRBJ1-6|15|TRBV7-9|.|.
CASSLGRTGNSPLHF
TGTGCCAGCAGCTTAGGTCGGACGGGGAATTCACCCCTCCACTTT
>TRBJ2-5|15|TRBV5-6|.|.
CASTKAQGGWETQYF
TGTGCCAGCACCAAGGCCCAGGGTGGTTGGGAGACCCAGTACTTC
>TRBJ2-1|14|TRBV9|.|.
CASSVVGRNNEQFF
TGTGCCAGCAGCGTAGTCGGGAGAAACAATGAGCAGTTCTTC
>TRBJ1-2|14|TRBV19|.|.
CASSPSTVNYGYTF
TGTGCCAGTAGTCCCTCGACAGTTAACTATGGCTACACCTTC
>TRBJ2-4|15|TRBV3-1/TRBV3-2|.|.
CASSQVRPGRNIQYF
TGTGCCAGCAGCCAAGTTCGGCCAGGGAGGAACATTCAGTACTTC
>TRBJ2-7|13|TRBV11-2|.|.
CASSLERKYEQYF
TGTGCCAGCAGCTTAGAGAGGAAATACGAGCAGTACTTC
>TRBJ1-6|13|TRBV12-3/TRBV12-4|few|.
CASSPAGNSPLHF
TGTGCCAGCAGTCCGGCGGGAAATTCACCCCTCCACTTT
>TRBJ2-5|16|TRBV10-2|once|TRBD1
CASSDSGTGKRETQYF
TGCGCCAGCAGTGATTCGGGGACAGGGAAGAGGGAGACCCAGTACTTC
>TRBJ1-6|15|TRBV18|.|TRBD1
CASSPDREVYSPLHF
TGTGCCAGCTCACCCGACAGGGAGGTCTATTCACCCCTCCACTTT
>TRBJ1-6|14|TRBV19|.|TRBD1
CASSTGQTNSPLHF
TGTGCCAGTAGTACGGGACAGACAAATTCACCCCTCCACTTT
>TRBJ1-1|14|TRBV11-2|.|.
CASSLQGIITEAFF
TGTGCCAGCAGCTTACAGGGGATAATCACTGAAGCTTTCTTT
>TRBJ2-7|16|TRBV30|once|.
CAWSVRNSIGPYEQYF
TGTGCCTGGAGTGTACGAAACAGCATAGGCCCCTACGAGCAGTACTTC
>TRBJ2-3|17|TRBV18|once|TRBD1
CASSPLTGATSTDTQYF
TGTGCCAGCTCCCCGTTAACAGGGGCCACTAGCACAGATACGCAGTATTTT
>TRBJ1-3|13|TRBV2|.|TRBD1
CAIGGQGRNTIYF
TGTGCCATAGGGGGACAGGGACGGAACACCATATATTTT
>TRBJ2-7|14|TRBV7-9|.|.
CASSLRDITYEQYF
TGTGCCAGCAGCCTCCGGGACATCACCTACGAGCAGTACTTC
>TRBJ2-5|15|TRBV6-6|few|TRBD1
CASTTGTGTGGTQYF
TGTGCCAGCACCACTGGGACAGGGACCGGAGGGACCCAGTACTTC
>TRBJ2-7|11|TRBV11-2|few|.
CASSLTYEQYF
TGTGCCAGCAGCTTAACATACGAGCAGTACTTC
>TRBJ2-7|14|TRBV30|few|.
CAWSRPPGAYEQYF
TGTGCCTGGAGTCGACCCCCAGGGGCATACGAGCAGTACTTC
>TRBJ1-4|15|TRBV7-9|.|.
CASSLMWAPDEKLFF
TGTGCCAGCAGCTTAATGTGGGCCCCCGATGAAAAACTGTTTTTT